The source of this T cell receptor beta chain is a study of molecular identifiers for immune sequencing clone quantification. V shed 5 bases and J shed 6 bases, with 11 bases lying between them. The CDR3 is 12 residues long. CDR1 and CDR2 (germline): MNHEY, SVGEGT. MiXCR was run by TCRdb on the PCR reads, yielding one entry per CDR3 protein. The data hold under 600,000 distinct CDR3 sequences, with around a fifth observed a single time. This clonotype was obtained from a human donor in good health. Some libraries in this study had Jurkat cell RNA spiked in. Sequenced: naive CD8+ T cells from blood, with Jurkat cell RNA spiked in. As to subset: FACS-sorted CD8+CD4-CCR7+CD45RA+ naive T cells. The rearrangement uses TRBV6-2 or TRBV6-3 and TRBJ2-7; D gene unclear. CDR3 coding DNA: TGTGCCAGCAGTGATCATAGGGTCGAGCAGTACTTC. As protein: CASSDHRVEQYF.